Given below is one TCR beta chain in context. Antigen unknown. The data belong to a study of persistence of HIV-infected CD4 T cells. As for the study in general: Up to about 200 mL blood was drawn at multiple time points; two donors had single-time leukapheresis. Study-wide results and caveats: Degenerate expanded CDR3beta sequences were enriched among CMV- and Gag-responding cells.

Nonspecific anti-CD3/anti-CD28 bead stimulation represents the broad CD4+ T cell repertoire. Sorting selected CD4+ T cells upregulating both CD40 ligand and CD69. Sequencing used immunoSEQ version 4 in survey mode. The data were produced by immunoSEQ multiplex PCR, yet TCRdb's version contains in-frame clones alone and is incomplete. The data show over 35,000 clones, with about 89% seen just once and under 2% held by the top ten. Germline CDR1 reads MGHDK; CDR2 reads SYGVNS. The V and J ends lost 6 bases and 1 base respectively, with 9 bases between them. The CDR3 covers 13 residues. The chain is built from TRBV25-1 and TRBJ1-1; D gene ambiguous. This sample comprised CD4+ T cells sorted from PBMCs after roughly 18-hour stimulation, obtained from a patient who received antiretroviral therapy. The sequence was collected from an adult man with HIV who was CMV-seropositive. CDR3: CASSKAGNTEAFF. The CDR3 DNA follows: TGTGCCAGCAGCAAAGCGGGGAACACTGAAGCTTTCTTT.